Following are 7 T cell receptor beta chains from one sample sequenced in a study of control samples from healthy donors and cancer patients. Generated by immunoSEQ multiplex PCR, the TCRdb table keeps only in-frame clones and is missing some. The sample shows some 120,000 clones, roughly 90% of them seen only once. Source material: blood. All receptors come from a man between 45 and 60 years old in good health.

There are a few counts of this clone. The J gene is TRBJ1-5, the V gene TRBV7-2; a possible D gene is TRBD1 (5 bases). The CDR3 has 15 residues. Trimming pared 1 base from V and 6 bases from J, leaving 13 bases between. Germline assignment: CDR1 SGHTA and CDR2 FQGNSA. CDR3 residues: CASSLEAGRRQPQHF. The DNA for the CDR3 is TGTGCCAGCAGCTTAGAGGCAGGGCGGCGTCAGCCCCAGCATTTT.

The gene calls are TRBV13 and TRBJ1-1; D unresolved. V dropped 0 bases and J dropped 6 bases, with 8 bases sitting between them. Germline loops: CDR1 PRHDT, CDR2 FYEKMQ (reference sequence). The CDR3 loop spans 13 amino acids. CDR3 amino acids: CASSLGPMAEAFF. The CDR3 DNA follows: TGTGCCAGCAGCTTAGGTCCGATGGCTGAAGCTTTCTTT.

The chain carries TRBV27 and TRBJ2-7; 9 bases map to TRBD1. The CDR3 totals 13 residues. Germline values: CDR1 MNHEY, CDR2 SMNVEV (reference sequence). Trimming at V came to 5 bases and at J to 6 bases, leaving 5 bases not matched to a gene. CDR3 sequence: CASSLGQGSEQYF. The DNA of the CDR3 is TGTGCCAGCAGTCTCGGACAGGGGAGCGAGCAGTACTTC.

The chain uses TRBV5-1 and TRBJ2-5, with a weak D call TRBD1 (5 bases). The CDR3 sequence is 15 residues long. Trimming removed 3 bases from V and 4 bases from J, with 16 bases in between. Germline loops: CDR1 SGHRS, CDR2 YFSETQ. CDR3 DNA: TGCGCCAGCAGCTGGATCAGGGTCCCGGGAGAGACCCAGTACTTC. Protein: CASSWIRVPGETQYF.

The gene calls are TRBV19 and TRBJ2-2; D possibly corresponds to TRBD1 (6 bases). Germline V lookup: CDR1 LNHDA, CDR2 SQIVND (reference sequence). V lost 0 bases and J 13 bases, leaving 12 bases between the germline ends. The CDR3 covers 13 residues. DNA for the CDR3: TGTGCCAGTAGTATAGAACAGGGTTCCGGGCTGTTTTTT. This codes for CASSIEQGSGLFF. The full variable domain, rest sourced from reference TRBV19 and TRBJ2-2, is DGGITQSPKYLFRKEGQNVTLSCEQNLNHDAMYWYRQDPGQGLRLIYYSQIVNDFQKGDIAEGYSVSREKKESFPLTVTSAQKNPTAFYLCASSIEQGSGLFFGEGSRLTVL.

This sequence joins TRBV5-1 and TRBJ1-4; no reliable D call. CDR1 is SGHRS and CDR2 is YFSETQ in the germline V gene. The length of the CDR3 is 15 residues. Between the trimmed V and J ends, which lost 1 base and 3 bases, there was a span of 10 bases. The DNA of the CDR3 is TGCGCCAGCAGCTTGTTTTCAGAGGCTAATGAAAAACTGTTTTTT. As protein: CASSLFSEANEKLFF. Drawing the rest from reference TRBV5-1 and TRBJ1-4, the complete variable domain is KAGVTQTPRYLIKTRGQQVTLSCSPISGHRSVSWYQQTPGQGLQFLFEYFSETQRNKGNFPGRFSGRQFSNSRSEMNVSTLELGDSALYLCASSLFSEANEKLFFGSGTQLSVL.

This chain uses TRBV12-3 or TRBV12-4 with TRBJ1-2, with D possibly being TRBD1 (6 bases). There are 13 residues in the CDR3. Trimming shortened V by 4 bases and J by 7 bases, and 13 bases separated the two germline ends. The CDR3 DNA sequence: TGTGCCAGCAGTTACAGGGACCTTGGTGGCTACACCTTC. Amino acid sequence: CASSYRDLGGYTF.